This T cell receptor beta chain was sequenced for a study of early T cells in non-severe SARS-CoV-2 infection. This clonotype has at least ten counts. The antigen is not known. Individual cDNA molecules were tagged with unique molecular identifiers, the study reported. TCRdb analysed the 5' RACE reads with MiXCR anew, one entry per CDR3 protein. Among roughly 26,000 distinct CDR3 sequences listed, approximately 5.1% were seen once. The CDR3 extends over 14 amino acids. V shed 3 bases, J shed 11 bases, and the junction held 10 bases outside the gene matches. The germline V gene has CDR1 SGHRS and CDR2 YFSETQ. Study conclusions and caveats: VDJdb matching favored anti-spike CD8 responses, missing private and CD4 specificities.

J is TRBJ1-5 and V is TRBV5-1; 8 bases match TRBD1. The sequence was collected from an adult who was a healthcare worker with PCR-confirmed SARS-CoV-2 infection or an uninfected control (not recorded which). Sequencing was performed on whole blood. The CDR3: CASSYGQGGSAQHF. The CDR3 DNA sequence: TGCGCCAGCAGCTATGGACAGGGTGGCTCTGCCCAGCATTTT. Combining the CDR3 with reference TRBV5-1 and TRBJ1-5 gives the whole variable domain KAGVTQTPRYLIKTRGQQVTLSCSPISGHRSVSWYQQTPGQGLQFLFEYFSETQRNKGNFPGRFSGRQFSNSRSEMNVSTLELGDSALYLCASSYGQGGSAQHFGDGTRLSIL.